One sample yielded the 2 T cell receptor beta chains listed below, sequenced in a study of cytomegalovirus exposure and HLA in healthy donors. The data were produced by immunoSEQ multiplex PCR, yet TCRdb's version contains in-frame clones alone and is incomplete. The repertoire holds about 120,000 clones, with approximately 87% as singletons. The material sequenced was PBMCs. The receptors originated from a woman in her twenties or thirties in good health and CMV-seropositive.

CDR3 region: CASGRLAVEGDTQYF. The CDR3 DNA is TGTGCCAGTGGCAGACTAGCGGTGGAGGGAGATACGCAGTATTTT. The rearrangement joins TRBV19 to TRBJ2-3; 9 nucleotides match TRBD2. After removal of 8 bases from V and 5 bases from J, the junction contained 11 bases not matched to a gene. The CDR3 is made up of 15 amino acids. The germline V gene has CDR1 LNHDA and CDR2 SQIVND (reference sequence). Full variable domain (rest looked up from reference TRBV19 and TRBJ2-3): DGGITQSPKYLFRKEGQNVTLSCEQNLNHDAMYWYRQDPGQGLRLIYYSQIVNDFQKGDIAEGYSVSREKKESFPLTVTSAQKNPTAFYLCASGRLAVEGDTQYFGPGTRLTVL.

The rearrangement links TRBV2 to TRBJ2-7; D perhaps matches TRBD2 (6 bases). The CDR3 runs to 13 residues. Germline V CDR1 and CDR2: SNHLY, FYNNEI. The V and J ends lost 8 bases and 1 base respectively, with 12 bases between them. The CDR3 bases are TGTGCCAGCGGAGGGATCTCGTCCTACGAGCAGTACTTC. Its protein is CASGGISSYEQYF.